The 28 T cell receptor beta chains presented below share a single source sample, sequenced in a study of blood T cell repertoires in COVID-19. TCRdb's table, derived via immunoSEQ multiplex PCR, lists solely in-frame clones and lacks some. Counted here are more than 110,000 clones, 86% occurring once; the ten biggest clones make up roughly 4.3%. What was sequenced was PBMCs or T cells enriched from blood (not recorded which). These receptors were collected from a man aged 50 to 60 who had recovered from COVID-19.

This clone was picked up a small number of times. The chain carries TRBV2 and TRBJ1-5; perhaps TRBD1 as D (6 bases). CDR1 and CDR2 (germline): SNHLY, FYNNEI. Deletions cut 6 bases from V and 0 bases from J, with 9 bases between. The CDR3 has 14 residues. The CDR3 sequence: CASRGDISNQPQHF. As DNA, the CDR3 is TGTGCCAGCAGGGGGGACATTAGCAATCAGCCCCAGCATTTT.

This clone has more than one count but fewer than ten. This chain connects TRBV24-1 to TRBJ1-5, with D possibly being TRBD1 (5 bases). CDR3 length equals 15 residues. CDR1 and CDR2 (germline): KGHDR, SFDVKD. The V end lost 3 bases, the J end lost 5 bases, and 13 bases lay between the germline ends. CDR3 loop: CATSDPMVGDQPQHF. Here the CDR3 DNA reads TGTGCCACCAGTGATCCTATGGTAGGGGATCAGCCCCAGCATTTT.

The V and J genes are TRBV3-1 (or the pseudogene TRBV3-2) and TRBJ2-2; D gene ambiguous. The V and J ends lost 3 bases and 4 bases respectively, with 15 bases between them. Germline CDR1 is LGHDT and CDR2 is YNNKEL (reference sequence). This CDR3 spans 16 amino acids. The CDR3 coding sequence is TGTGCCAGCAGCCACTCTTGGGTATCGGGCACCGGGGAGCTGTTTTTT. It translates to CASSHSWVSGTGELFF.

CDR3 nucleotides: TGTGCCAGCAGTATTAAATGGGACAGGGTTTCTAGGGATGAGCAGTTCTTC. Translating gives CASSIKWDRVSRDEQFF. V usage is TRBV27 and J usage is TRBJ2-1, with TRBD1 matching 9 bases. Per the germline V gene, CDR1 is MNHEY and CDR2 is SMNVEV (reference sequence). This CDR3 region has 17 residues. V dropped 5 bases and J dropped 8; count of bases not matched to a gene: 16.

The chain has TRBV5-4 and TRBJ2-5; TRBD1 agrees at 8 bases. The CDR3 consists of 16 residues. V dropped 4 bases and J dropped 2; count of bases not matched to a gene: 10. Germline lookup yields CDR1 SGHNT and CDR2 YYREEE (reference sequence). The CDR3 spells CASSPGTGRGQETQYF. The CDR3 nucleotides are TGTGCCAGCAGCCCGGGGACAGGCCGGGGGCAAGAGACCCAGTACTTC.

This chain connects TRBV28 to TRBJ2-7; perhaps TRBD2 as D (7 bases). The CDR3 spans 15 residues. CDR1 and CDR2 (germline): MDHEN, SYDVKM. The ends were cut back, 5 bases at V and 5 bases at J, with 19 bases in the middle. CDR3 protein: CASSGGGGQDDEQYF. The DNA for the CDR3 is TGTGCCAGCAGTGGGGGGGGCGGTCAAGACGACGAGCAGTACTTC.

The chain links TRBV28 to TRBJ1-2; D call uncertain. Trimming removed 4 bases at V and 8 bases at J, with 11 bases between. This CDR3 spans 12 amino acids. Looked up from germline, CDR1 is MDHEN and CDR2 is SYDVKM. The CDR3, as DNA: TGTGCCAGCAGTTCTAGCGAGCTCGGCTACACCTTC. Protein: CASSSSELGYTF.

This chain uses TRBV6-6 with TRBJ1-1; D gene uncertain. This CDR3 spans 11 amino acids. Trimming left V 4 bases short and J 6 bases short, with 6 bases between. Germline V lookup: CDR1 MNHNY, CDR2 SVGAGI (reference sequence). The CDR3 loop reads CASSSGAEAFF. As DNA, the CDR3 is TGTGCCAGCAGTTCCGGGGCTGAAGCTTTCTTT.

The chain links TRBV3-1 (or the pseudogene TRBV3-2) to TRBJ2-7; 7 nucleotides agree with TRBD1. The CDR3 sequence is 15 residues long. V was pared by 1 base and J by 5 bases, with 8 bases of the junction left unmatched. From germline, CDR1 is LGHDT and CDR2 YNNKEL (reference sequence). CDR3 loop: CASSQGQGTNHEQYV. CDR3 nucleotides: TGTGCCAGCAGCCAAGGACAGGGCACTAATCACGAGCAGTACGTC.

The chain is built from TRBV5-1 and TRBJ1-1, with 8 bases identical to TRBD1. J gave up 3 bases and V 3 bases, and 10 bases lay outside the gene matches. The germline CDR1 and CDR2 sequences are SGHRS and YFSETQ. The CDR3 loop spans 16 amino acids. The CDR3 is CASSWAPDRADTEAFF. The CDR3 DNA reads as TGCGCCAGCAGCTGGGCCCCGGACAGGGCGGACACTGAAGCTTTCTTT.

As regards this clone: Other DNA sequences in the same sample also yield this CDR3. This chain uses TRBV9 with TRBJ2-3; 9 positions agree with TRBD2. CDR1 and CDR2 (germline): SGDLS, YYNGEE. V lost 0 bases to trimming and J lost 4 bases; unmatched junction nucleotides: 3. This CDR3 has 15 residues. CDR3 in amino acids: CASSVGGGGADTQYF. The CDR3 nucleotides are TGTGCCAGCAGCGTAGGGGGCGGGGGGGCAGATACGCAGTATTTT.

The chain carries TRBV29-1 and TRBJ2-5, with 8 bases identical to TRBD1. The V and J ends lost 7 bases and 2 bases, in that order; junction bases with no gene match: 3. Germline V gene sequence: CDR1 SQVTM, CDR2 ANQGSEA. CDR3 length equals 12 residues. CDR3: CSAGDRQETQYF. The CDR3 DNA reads TGCAGCGCCGGGGACAGGCAAGAGACCCAGTACTTC.

CDR3 DNA sequence: TGCGCCAGCAGCCAAGTCACGGGAGGGTCCGAGCAGTACTTC. It translates to CASSQVTGGSEQYF. The V gene is TRBV4-1, the J gene TRBJ2-7; TRBD2 agrees at 8 bases. V gave up 1 base and J gave up 6 bases; unmatched junction bases: 5. Per the germline V gene, CDR1 is MGHRA and CDR2 is YSYEKL. This CDR3 has 14 amino acids.

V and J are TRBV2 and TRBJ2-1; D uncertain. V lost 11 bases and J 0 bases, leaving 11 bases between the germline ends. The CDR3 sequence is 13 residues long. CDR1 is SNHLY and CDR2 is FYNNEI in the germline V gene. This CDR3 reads CAGDWSSYNEQFF. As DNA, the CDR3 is TGTGCCGGCGATTGGAGCTCCTACAATGAGCAGTTCTTC.

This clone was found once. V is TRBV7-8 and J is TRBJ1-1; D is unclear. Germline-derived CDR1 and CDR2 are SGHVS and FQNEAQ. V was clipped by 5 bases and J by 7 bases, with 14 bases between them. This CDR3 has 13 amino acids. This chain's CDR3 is CASSPRLGGEAFF. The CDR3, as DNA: TGTGCCAGCAGCCCTCGACTCGGAGGTGAAGCTTTCTTT.

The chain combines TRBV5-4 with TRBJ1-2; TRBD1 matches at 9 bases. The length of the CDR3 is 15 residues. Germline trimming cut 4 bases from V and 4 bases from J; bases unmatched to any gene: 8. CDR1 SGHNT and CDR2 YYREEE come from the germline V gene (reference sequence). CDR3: CASSPRQGGPYGYTF. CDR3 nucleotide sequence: TGTGCCAGCAGCCCTAGACAGGGGGGCCCCTATGGCTACACCTTC.

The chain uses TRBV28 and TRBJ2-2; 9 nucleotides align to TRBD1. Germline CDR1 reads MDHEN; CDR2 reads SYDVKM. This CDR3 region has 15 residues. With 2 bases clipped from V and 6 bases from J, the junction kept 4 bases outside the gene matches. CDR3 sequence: CASSLGTGLSGELFF. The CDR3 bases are TGTGCCAGCAGTTTAGGGACAGGGCTTTCCGGGGAGCTGTTTTTT.

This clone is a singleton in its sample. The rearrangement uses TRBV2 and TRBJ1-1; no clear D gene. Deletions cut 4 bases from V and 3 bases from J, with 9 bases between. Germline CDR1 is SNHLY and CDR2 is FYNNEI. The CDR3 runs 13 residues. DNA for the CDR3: TGTGCCAGCAGTGTTTCGGTGGACACTGAAGCTTTCTTT. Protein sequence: CASSVSVDTEAFF.

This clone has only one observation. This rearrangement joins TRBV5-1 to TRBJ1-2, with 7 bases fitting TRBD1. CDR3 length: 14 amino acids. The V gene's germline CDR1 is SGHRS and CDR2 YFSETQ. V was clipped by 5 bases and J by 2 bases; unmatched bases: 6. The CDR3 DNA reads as TGCGCCAGCAGTCGCTTACAGGGGAACTATGGCTACACCTTC. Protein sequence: CASSRLQGNYGYTF.

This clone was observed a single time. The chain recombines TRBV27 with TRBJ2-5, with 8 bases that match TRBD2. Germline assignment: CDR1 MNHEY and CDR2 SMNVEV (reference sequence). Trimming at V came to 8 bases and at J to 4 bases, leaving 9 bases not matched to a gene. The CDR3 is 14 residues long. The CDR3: CASANSGRRETQYF. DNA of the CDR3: TGTGCCAGCGCCAACAGCGGGAGACGAGAGACCCAGTACTTC.

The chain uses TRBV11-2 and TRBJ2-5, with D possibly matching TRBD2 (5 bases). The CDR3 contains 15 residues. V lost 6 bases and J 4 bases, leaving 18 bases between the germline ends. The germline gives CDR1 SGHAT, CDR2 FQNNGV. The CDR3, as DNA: TGTGCCAGCAGTAAAACGAGAGGGCGATTAGAGACCCAGTACTTC. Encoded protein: CASSKTRGRLETQYF.

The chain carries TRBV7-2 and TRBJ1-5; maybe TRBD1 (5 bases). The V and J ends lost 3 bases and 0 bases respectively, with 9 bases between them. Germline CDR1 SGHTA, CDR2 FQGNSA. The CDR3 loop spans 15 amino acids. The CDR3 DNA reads TGTGCCAGCAGCTTCGGGGGGTATAGCAATCAGCCCCAGCATTTT. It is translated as CASSFGGYSNQPQHF.

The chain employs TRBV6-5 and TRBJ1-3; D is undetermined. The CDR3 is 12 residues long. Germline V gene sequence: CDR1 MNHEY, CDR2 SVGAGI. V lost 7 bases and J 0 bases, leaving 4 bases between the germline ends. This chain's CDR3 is CASMSSGNTIYF. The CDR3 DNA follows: TGTGCCAGCATGAGCTCTGGAAACACCATATATTTT.

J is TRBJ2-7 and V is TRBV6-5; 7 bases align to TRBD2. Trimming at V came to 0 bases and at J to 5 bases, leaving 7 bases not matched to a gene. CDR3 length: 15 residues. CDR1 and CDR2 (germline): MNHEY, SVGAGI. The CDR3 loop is CASSYSGGRSDEQYF. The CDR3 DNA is TGTGCCAGCAGTTACTCCGGGGGGAGAAGTGACGAGCAGTACTTC.

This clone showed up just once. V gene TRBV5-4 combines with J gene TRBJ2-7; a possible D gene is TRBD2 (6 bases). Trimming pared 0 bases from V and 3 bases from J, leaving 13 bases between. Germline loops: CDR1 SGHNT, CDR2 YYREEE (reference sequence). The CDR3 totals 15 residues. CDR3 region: CASSLGGGLIYEQYF. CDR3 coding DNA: TGTGCCAGCAGCTTGGGTGGGGGACTGATCTACGAGCAGTACTTC.

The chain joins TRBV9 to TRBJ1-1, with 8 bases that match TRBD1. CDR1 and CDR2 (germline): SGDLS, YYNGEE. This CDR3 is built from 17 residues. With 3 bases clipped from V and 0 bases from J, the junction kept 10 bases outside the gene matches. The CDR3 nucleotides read TGTGCCAGCAGCGCCGTAGCCCCAGGGGGCGTGAACACTGAAGCTTTCTTT. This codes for CASSAVAPGGVNTEAFF.

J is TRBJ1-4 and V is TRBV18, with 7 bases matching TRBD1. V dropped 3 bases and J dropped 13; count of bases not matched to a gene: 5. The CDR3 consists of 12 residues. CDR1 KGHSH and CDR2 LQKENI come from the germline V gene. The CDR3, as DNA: TGTGCCAGCTCACCCCGACAGGGCGGACTGTTTTTT. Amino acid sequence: CASSPRQGGLFF.

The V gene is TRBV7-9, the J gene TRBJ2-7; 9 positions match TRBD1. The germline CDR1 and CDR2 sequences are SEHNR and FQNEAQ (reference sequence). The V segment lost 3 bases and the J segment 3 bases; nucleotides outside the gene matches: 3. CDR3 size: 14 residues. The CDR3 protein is CASSFPDRGYEQYF. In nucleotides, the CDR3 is TGTGCCAGCAGCTTCCCGGACAGGGGCTACGAGCAGTACTTC. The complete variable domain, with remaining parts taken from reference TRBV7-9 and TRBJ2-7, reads DTGVSQNPRHKITKRGQNVTFRCDPISEHNRLYWYRQTLGQGPEFLTYFQNEAQLEKSRLLSDRFSAERPKGSFSTLEIQRTEQGDSAMYLCASSFPDRGYEQYFGPGTRLTVT.